Given below is one TCR beta chain in context. The data stem from a study of OX40 agonist ivuxolimab in advanced cancers. Repertoires were generated with immunoSEQ multiplex PCR, while TCRdb's copy carries only in-frame clones and drops some. The sample includes around 67,000 clones, 80% of them seen just once. Autoimmune disease history or systemic immunosuppression meant exclusion. Germline V lookup: CDR1 SGHAT, CDR2 FQNNGV. The CDR3 runs to 15 residues. Between the trimmed V and J ends, which lost 1 base and 5 bases, there was a span of 9 bases. This TCR was recovered from an adult with an advanced solid tumor such as melanoma, head and neck, liver or kidney cancer. The specimen was CD4+ or CD8+ T cells sorted from blood, collected in a trial of the OX40 agonist ivuxolimab. V usage is TRBV11-2 and J usage is TRBJ1-6; D is unclear. The CDR3 protein is CASSLVALDNSPLHF. In DNA, the CDR3 is TGTGCCAGCAGCTTAGTCGCTTTGGATAATTCACCCCTCCACTTT.